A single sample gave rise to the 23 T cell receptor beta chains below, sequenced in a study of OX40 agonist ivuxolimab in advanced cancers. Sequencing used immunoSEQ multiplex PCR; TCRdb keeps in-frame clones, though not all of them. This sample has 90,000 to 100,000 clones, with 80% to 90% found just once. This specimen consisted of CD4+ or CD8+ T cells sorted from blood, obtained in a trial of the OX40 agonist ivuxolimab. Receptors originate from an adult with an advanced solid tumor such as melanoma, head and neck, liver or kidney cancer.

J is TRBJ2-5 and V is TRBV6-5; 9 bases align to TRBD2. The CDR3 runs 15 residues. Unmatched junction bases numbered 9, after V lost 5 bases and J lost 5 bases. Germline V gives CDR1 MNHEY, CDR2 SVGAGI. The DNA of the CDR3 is TGTGCCAGCAGTGGCGGAGCTAGCGGGGTGGAGACCCAGTACTTC. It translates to CASSGGASGVETQYF.

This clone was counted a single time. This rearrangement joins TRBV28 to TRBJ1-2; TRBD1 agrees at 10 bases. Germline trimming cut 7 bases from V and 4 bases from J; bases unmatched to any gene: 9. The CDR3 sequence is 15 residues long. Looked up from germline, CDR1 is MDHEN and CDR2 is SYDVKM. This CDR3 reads CASITSGTGVYGYTF. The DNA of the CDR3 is TGTGCCAGCATAACCTCCGGGACAGGGGTCTATGGCTACACCTTC.

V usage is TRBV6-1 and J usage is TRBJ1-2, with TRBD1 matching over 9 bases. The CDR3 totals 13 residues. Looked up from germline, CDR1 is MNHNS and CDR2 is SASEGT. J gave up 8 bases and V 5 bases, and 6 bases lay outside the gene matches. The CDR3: CASSSTGGSGYTF. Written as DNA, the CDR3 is TGTGCCAGCAGTTCGACAGGGGGATCAGGCTACACCTTC.

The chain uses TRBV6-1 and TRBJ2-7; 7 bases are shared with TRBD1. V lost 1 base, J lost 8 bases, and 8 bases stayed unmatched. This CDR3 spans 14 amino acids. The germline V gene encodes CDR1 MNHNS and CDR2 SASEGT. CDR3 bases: TGTGCCAGCAGTGAAGAAAGGGGGCCCCTTAAGCAGTACGTC. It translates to CASSEERGPLKQYV.

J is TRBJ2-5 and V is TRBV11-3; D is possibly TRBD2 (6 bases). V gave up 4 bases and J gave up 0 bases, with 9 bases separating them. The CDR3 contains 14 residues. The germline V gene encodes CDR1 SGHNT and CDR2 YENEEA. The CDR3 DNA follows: TGTGCCAGCAGCTCCGGAGGGGACCAAGAGACCCAGTACTTC. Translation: CASSSGGDQETQYF.

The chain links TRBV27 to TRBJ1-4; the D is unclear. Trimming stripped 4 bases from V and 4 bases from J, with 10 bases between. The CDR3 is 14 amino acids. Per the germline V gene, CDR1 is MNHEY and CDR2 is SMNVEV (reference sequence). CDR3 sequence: CASSSADYNEKLFF. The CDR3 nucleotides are TGTGCCAGCAGTTCGGCTGACTATAATGAAAAACTGTTTTTT.

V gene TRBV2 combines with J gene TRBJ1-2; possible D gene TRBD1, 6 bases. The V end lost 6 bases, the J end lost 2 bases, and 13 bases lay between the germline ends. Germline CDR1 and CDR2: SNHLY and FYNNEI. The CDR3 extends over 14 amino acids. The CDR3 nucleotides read TGTGCCAGCAGCCCAGGACAGATCAACTATGGCTACACCTTC. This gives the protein CASSPGQINYGYTF. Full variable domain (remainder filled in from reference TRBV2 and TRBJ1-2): EPEVTQTPSHQVTQMGQEVILRCVPISNHLYFYWYRQILGQKVEFLVSFYNNEISEKSEIFDDQFSVERPDGSNFTLKIRSTKLEDSAMYFCASSPGQINYGYTFGSGTRLTVV.

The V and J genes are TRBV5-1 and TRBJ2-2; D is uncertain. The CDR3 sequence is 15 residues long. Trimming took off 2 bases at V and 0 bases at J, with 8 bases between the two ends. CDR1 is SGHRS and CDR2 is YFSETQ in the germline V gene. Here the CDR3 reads CASSLRTSNTGELFF. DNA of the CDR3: TGCGCCAGCAGCTTAAGGACCTCGAACACCGGGGAGCTGTTTTTT.

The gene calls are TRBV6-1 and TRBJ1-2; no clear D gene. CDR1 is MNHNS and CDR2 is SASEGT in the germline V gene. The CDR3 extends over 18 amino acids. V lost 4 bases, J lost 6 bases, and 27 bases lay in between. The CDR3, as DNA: TGTGCCAGCAGTGCATCTTACTCCCCCCGTAGGACGGACGATGGCTACACCTTC. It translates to CASSASYSPRRTDDGYTF.

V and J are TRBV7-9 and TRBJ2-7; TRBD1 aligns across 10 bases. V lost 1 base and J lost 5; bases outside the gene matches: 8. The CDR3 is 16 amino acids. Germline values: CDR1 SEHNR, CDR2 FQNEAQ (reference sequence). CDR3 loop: CASSLGTGGNVDEQYV. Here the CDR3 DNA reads TGTGCCAGCAGCTTAGGGACAGGGGGAAATGTGGACGAGCAGTACGTC.

The CDR3: CSASGIKTQYF. The CDR3 DNA reads TGCAGTGCTAGCGGGATCAAGACCCAGTACTTC. This sequence joins TRBV20-1 and TRBJ2-5; tentative D call: TRBD2 (5 bases). CDR1 is DFQATT and CDR2 is SNEGSKA in the germline V gene (reference sequence). This CDR3 region has 11 residues. V was pared by 3 bases and J by 6 bases, with 8 bases between.

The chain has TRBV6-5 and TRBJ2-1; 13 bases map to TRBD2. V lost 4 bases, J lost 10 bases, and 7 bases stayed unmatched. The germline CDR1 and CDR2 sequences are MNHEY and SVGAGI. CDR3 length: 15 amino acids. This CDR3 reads CASSLLAGGPGEQFF. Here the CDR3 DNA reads TGTGCCAGCAGTTTACTAGCGGGAGGGCCTGGGGAGCAGTTCTTC.

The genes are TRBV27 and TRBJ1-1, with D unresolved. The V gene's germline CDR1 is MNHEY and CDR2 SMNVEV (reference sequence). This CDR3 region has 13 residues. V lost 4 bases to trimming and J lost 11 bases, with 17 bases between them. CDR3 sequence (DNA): TGTGCCAGCAGTTCCGGCCGAGGCGGTCGGGCTTTCTTT. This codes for CASSSGRGGRAFF.

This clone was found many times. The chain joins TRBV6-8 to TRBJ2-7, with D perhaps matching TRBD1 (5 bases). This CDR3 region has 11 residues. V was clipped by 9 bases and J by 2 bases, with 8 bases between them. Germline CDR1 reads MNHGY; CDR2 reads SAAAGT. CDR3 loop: CARDSTYEQYV. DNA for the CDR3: TGTGCCAGAGACAGTACCTACGAGCAGTACGTC.

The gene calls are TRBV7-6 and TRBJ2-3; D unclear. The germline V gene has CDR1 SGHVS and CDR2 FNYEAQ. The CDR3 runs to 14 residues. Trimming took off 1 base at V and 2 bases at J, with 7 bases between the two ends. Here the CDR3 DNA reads TGTGCCAGCAGCTTAGGGGTCACCACAGATACGCAGTATTTT. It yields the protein CASSLGVTTDTQYF.

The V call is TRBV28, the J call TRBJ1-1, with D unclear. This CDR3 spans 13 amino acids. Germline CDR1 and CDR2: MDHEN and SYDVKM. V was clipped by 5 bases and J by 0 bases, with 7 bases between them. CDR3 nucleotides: TGTGCCAGCAGTAACCAGATGAACACTGAAGCTTTCTTT. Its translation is CASSNQMNTEAFF. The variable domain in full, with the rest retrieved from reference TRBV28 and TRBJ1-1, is DVKVTQSSRYLVKRTGEKVFLECVQDMDHENMFWYRQDPGLGLRLIYFSYDVKMKEKGDIPEGYSVSREKKERFSLILESASTNQTSMYLCASSNQMNTEAFFGQGTRLTVV.

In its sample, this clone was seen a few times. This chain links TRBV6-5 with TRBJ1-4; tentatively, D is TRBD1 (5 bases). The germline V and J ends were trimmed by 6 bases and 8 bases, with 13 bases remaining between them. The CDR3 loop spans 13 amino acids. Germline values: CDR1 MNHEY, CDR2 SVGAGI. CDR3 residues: CASRPSGREKLFF. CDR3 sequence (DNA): TGTGCCAGCAGGCCCTCGGGGCGGGAAAAACTGTTTTTT.

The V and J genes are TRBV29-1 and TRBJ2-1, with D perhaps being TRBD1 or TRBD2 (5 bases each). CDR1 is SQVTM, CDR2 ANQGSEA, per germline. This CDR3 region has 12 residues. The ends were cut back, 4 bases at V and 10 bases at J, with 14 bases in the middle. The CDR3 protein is CSVGGRGREQFF. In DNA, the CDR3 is TGCAGCGTTGGGGGGAGAGGGAGAGAGCAGTTCTTC.

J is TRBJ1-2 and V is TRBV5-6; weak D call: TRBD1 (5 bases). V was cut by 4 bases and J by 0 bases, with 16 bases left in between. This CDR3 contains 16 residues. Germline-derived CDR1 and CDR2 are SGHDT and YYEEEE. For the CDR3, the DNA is TGTGCCAGCAGCACCGGGACGCCTCTTCCTAACTATGGCTACACCTTC. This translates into CASSTGTPLPNYGYTF. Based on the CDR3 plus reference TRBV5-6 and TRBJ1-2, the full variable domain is DAGVTQSPTHLIKTRGQQVTLRCSPKSGHDTVSWYQQALGQGPQFIFQYYEEEERQRGNFPDRFSGHQFPNYSSELNVNALLLGDSALYLCASSTGTPLPNYGYTFGSGTRLTVV.

CDR3 loop: CASSLGGFAGETQYF. The CDR3 nucleotides are TGTGCCAGCAGTCTAGGGGGGTTCGCAGGAGAGACCCAGTACTTC. The genes are TRBV7-3 and TRBJ2-5, with D perhaps matching TRBD1 or TRBD2 (6 bases each). The CDR3 sequence is 15 residues long. Trimming cost V 6 bases and J 4 bases, with 18 bases left between them. CDR1 and CDR2 from the germline V gene are SGHTA and FQGTGA.

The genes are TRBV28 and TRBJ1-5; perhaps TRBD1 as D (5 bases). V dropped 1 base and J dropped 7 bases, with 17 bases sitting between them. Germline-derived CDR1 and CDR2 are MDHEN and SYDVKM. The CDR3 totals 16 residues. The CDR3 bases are TGTGCCAGCAGTTTATTCAAGGGGCAGGGTGTACAGCCCCAGCATTTT. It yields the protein CASSLFKGQGVQPQHF.

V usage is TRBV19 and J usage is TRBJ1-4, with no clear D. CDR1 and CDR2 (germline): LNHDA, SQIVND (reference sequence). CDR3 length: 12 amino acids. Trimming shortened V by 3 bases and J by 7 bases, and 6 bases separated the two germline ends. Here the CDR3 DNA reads TGTGCCAGTAGTATGGCCCTTGAAAAACTGTTTTTT. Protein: CASSMALEKLFF.

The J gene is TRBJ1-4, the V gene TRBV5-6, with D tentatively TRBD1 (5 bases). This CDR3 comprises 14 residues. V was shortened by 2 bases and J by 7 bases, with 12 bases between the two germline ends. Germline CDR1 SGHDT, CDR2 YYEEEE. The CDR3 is CASSFRAQGEKLFF. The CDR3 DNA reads TGTGCCAGCAGCTTCCGAGCCCAGGGTGAAAAACTGTTTTTT.